This T cell receptor beta chain comes out of a study of regulatory T cells in long-lasting Graves disease. This clonotype has a single count. Time point here: newly diagnosed GD, antithyroid drugs for less than 3 months. Making the TCR library involved RNA that had been extracted from PBMCs. V was clipped by 0 bases and J by 7 bases; unmatched bases: 5. CDR1 MRHNA and CDR2 SNTAGT come from the germline V gene. This CDR3 contains 16 residues. To make TCR beta libraries, researchers used iRepertoire HTBI primers and Arm-PCR of CDR3 regions. A single record per CDR3 protein comes from TCRdb applying MiXCR to the multiplex PCR reads. This sample has 350,000 to 450,000 distinct CDR3 sequences, with 14% to 15% found just once. These records were also assigned to another study, of T cells in Graves' hyperthyroidism and ophthalmopathy. As that study records: Ophthalmopathy was predicted by the model a median of about six months ahead of onset.

V is TRBV6-4 and J is TRBJ2-1, with 11 bases aligning to TRBD1. The sequencing here drew on peripheral blood mononuclear cells (PBMCs), taken at new diagnosis, from a patient treated with antithyroid drugs. The clonotype comes from a middle-aged woman with Graves disease. Here the CDR3 reads CASSDSGTGGGNEQFF. In nucleotides, the CDR3 is TGTGCCAGCAGTGACTCGGGGACAGGGGGTGGAAATGAGCAGTTCTTC.